This entry features one T cell receptor beta chain sequence. The CDR3 is 15 amino acids. V was trimmed by 2 bases and J by 4 bases, leaving 9 bases between them. The sample originates from a study of blood T cells in healthy people across ages. Sample-barcoded 5' priming and a J-beta primer mix drove a second PCR of about 7 to 11 cycles. MiXCR was run by TCRdb on the 5' RACE reads, yielding one entry per CDR3 protein. The profile shows roughly 830,000 distinct CDR3 sequences, less than 80% of them singletons. The chain carries TRBV12-3 or TRBV12-4 and TRBJ1-6, with D possibly TRBD1 on 5 matching bases. The sample comprised blood. This TCR was recovered from a man aged 30 to 39 in good health. CDR3 in amino acids: CASSLRGVYNSPLHF. CDR3 nucleotide sequence: TGTGCCAGCAGTTTACGGGGGGTTTATAATTCACCCCTCCACTTT.